The subject of this entry is one T cell receptor (beta chain). What it binds is unknown. One tube held mixed TRB-A and TRB-B primer pools for touch-down PCR. TCRdb reanalyzed the multiplex PCR reads and collapses them to one entry per CDR3 protein, without DNA. The sample's table shows about 3,800 distinct CDR3 sequences. This CDR3 has 13 residues. The germline V gene has CDR1 SGHTA and CDR2 FQGNSA. TRB amplification used approximately 250 ng of peripheral blood genomic DNA. This entry comes from a study of T cell clusters in autoimmune cytopenias. Whole-study findings and limits: Primary autoimmune cytopenia patients seemingly lacked the physiological T cell clusters found in healthy donors. TRB repertoire shifts in secondary cytopenia and chronic lymphocytic leukemia mostly reflected lymphoma, not autoimmunity.

The specimen was peripheral blood. The rearrangement links TRBV7-2 to TRBJ1-2; TCRdb's D call, TRBD1, is unchecked because there is no DNA. This clonotype was obtained from a human donor with an autoimmune cytopenia or autoimmune hepatitis (not recorded which). CDR3 amino acids: CASSYGQRGGYTF.